These 2 T cell receptor beta chains came from one sample sequenced in a study of T cell responses to AZD1222 COVID-19 vaccine. Some clones are missing from TCRdb's copy, which holds only in-frame ones; the method was immunoSEQ multiplex PCR. The sample carries about 130,000 clones, 70% to 90% recorded once. The specimen was peripheral blood, collected on day 0 of AZD1222 vaccination. These receptors all come from an adult in good health.

V is TRBV11-3 and J is TRBJ2-3; D is perhaps TRBD1 (6 bases). CDR3 size: 17 residues. Germline CDR1 SGHNT, CDR2 YENEEA. V was pared by 1 base and J by 2 bases, with 16 bases between. For the CDR3, the DNA is TGTGCCAGCAGCTTAGGGGGGCTAGGAGGTTACACAGATACGCAGTATTTT. This gives the protein CASSLGGLGGYTDTQYF.

The V and J genes are TRBV5-1 and TRBJ1-4; 11 bases are shared with TRBD1. The CDR3 length is 15 residues. With V trimmed by 1 base and J by 7 bases, 3 bases remained unmatched. Germline CDR1 is SGHRS and CDR2 is YFSETQ. As DNA, the CDR3 is TGCGCCAGCAGCTTGCGGACAGGGGGCTTTGAAAAACTGTTTTTT. Amino acids: CASSLRTGGFEKLFF.